The sequence of this T cell receptor (beta chain) was determined in a study of blood T cell repertoires in COVID-19. Libraries were prepared by immunoSEQ multiplex PCR; TCRdb keeps only in-frame clonotypes and omits some of them. This table has approximately 500,000 clones, 85% to 90% appearing once. This CDR3 spans 15 amino acids. The V end lost 3 bases, the J end lost 1 base, and 12 bases lay between the germline ends. CDR1 SGHRS and CDR2 YFSETQ come from the germline V gene. A Seattle source enrolled patients during active infection and followed them longitudinally. The TCR was taken from a woman in her forties or fifties with COVID-19, enrolled during active disease. Source material: peripheral blood. The chain uses TRBV5-1 and TRBJ2-3; the D gene is possibly TRBD1 (6 bases). This CDR3 is CASSSQGSRTDTQYF. In DNA, the CDR3 is TGCGCCAGCAGCTCGCAGGGGTCACGCACAGATACGCAGTATTTT.